A single sample gave rise to the 31 T cell receptor beta chains below, sequenced in a study of shared clonotypes between healthy human individuals. TCRdb's copy holds only in-frame clones and misses some; the assay was immunoSEQ multiplex PCR. Of 550,000 to 700,000 clones listed, about three quarters were seen once; the top ten hold around 2%. Sequences were obtained from memory CD4+ T cells sorted from blood. The subset here: CD45RA-negative fraction. Source of these receptors: a woman in her 30s in good health.

This sequence joins TRBV5-4 and TRBJ1-5, with D unclear. Germline CDR1 SGHNT, CDR2 YYREEE (reference sequence). Trimming took 0 bases from V and 7 from J, leaving 8 bases between them. The CDR3 runs to 13 residues. CDR3 DNA sequence: TGTGCCAGCAGCTTGGAAGGAGCCCAGCCCCAGCATTTT. Translated, it gives CASSLEGAQPQHF.

The J gene is TRBJ2-1, the V gene TRBV5-8; D is uncertain. Germline CDR1 is SGHTS and CDR2 is YDEGEE. V was clipped by 2 bases and J by 0 bases, with 12 bases between them. The CDR3 extends over 16 amino acids. The CDR3 here is CASSLFGDSSYNEQFF. The CDR3 DNA follows: TGTGCCAGCAGCTTATTTGGGGATTCCTCCTACAATGAGCAGTTCTTC.

This clone was counted once. The chain joins TRBV2 to TRBJ1-2; D is perhaps TRBD1 (6 bases). Trimming took 3 bases from V and 8 from J, leaving 13 bases between them. Germline lookup yields CDR1 SNHLY and CDR2 FYNNEI. The CDR3 has 13 amino acids. The CDR3 reads CASSDRGQGGYTF. The CDR3 DNA reads TGTGCCAGCAGTGACCGGGGGCAGGGGGGCTACACCTTC.

This clone was seen just once. The gene calls are TRBV7-6 and TRBJ2-3; no firm D call. Germline loops: CDR1 SGHVS, CDR2 FNYEAQ. V was shortened by 3 bases and J by 1 base, with 8 bases between the two germline ends. This CDR3 spans 14 amino acids. The CDR3 DNA follows: TGTGCCAGCAGCTTTTCCGGACGCACAGATACGCAGTATTTT. Encoded protein: CASSFSGRTDTQYF.

The chain employs TRBV2 and TRBJ2-6; D uncertain. Germline V CDR1 and CDR2: SNHLY, FYNNEI. This CDR3 comprises 15 residues. Trimming left V 4 bases short and J 2 bases short, with 9 bases between. The CDR3 nucleotides are TGTGCCAGCAGTGCATACGAACCTGGGGCCAACGTCCTGACTTTC. Amino acid sequence: CASSAYEPGANVLTF.

This rearrangement joins TRBV6-1 to TRBJ1-5; a weak D match, TRBD1 (5 bases). The germline gives CDR1 MNHNS, CDR2 SASEGT. Trimming removed 11 bases from V and 2 bases from J, with 16 bases in between. This CDR3 region has 14 residues. The CDR3 protein is CAAQGARGNQPQHF. Written as DNA, the CDR3 is TGTGCCGCCCAAGGGGCGCGCGGCAATCAGCCCCAGCATTTT.

As for this clone: Relative to the germline gene, one junction end is altered; a read error may explain this. The chain recombines TRBV29-1 with TRBJ1-3; D is possibly TRBD1 (5 bases). Looked up from germline, CDR1 is SQVTM and CDR2 is ANQGSEA. CDR3 length: 13 residues. CDR3 in amino acids: CSANQGSGNTTYF. The CDR3 bases are TGCAGCGCAAACCAGGGATCTGGAAACACCACATATTTT.

The chain carries TRBV19 and TRBJ1-5; possibly TRBD1 for D (5 bases). V was pared by 7 bases and J by 3 bases, with 10 bases between. The germline gives CDR1 LNHDA, CDR2 SQIVND (reference sequence). The CDR3 has 13 amino acids. In DNA, the CDR3 is TGTGCCAGTATGAGACAGATCAATCAGCCCCAGCATTTT. Protein sequence: CASMRQINQPQHF.

This clone was found a few times. The chain has TRBV2 and TRBJ2-7, with 10 bases matching TRBD2. The CDR3 covers 14 residues. Germline values: CDR1 SNHLY, CDR2 FYNNEI. With V trimmed by 5 bases and J by 4 bases, 5 bases remained unmatched. CDR3 region: CASSSGRARYEQYF. The CDR3 nucleotides read TGTGCCAGCAGTAGCGGGAGGGCCAGATACGAGCAGTACTTC.

CDR3 nucleotides: TGTGCCAGCAGCGGAGTAACAGGAGCGAACACTGAAGCTTTCTTT. This translates into CASSGVTGANTEAFF. The chain uses TRBV9 and TRBJ1-1; D may be TRBD1 (5 bases). V shed 3 bases and J shed 1 base, with 13 bases lying between them. The germline V gene has CDR1 SGDLS and CDR2 YYNGEE. The CDR3 extends over 15 amino acids.

Here the CDR3 reads CASSPSTGAEQYF. The DNA for the CDR3 is TGTGCCAGCAGCCCCTCAACAGGGGCCGAGCAGTACTTC. The chain joins TRBV7-3 to TRBJ2-7, with 7 bases that match TRBD1. The CDR3 is made up of 13 amino acids. Trimming cost V 5 bases and J 6 bases; bases outside gene matches: 7. The germline V gene has CDR1 SGHTA and CDR2 FQGTGA.

The table lists this clone with many counts. The genes are TRBV4-1 and TRBJ2-1; 8 bases match TRBD2. This CDR3 is built from 17 residues. J lost 9 bases, V lost 1 base, and 14 bases had no gene match. From germline, CDR1 is MGHRA and CDR2 YSYEKL. CDR3 amino acids: CASSQVDMGLGRGEQFF. Written as DNA, the CDR3 is TGCGCCAGCAGCCAAGTAGACATGGGACTAGGGCGCGGTGAGCAGTTCTTC.

This sequence joins TRBV5-6 and TRBJ1-2; 7 bases map to TRBD1. CDR1 and CDR2 (germline): SGHDT, YYEEEE. The V gene end was trimmed by 4 bases and the J gene end by 3 bases; junction bases not matched to a gene: 3. The CDR3 covers 13 residues. For the CDR3, the DNA is TGTGCCAGCAGCGTAGACAGGGACTATGGCTACACCTTC. It specifies CASSVDRDYGYTF.

J is TRBJ1-2 and V is TRBV11-2; no clear D gene. CDR3 length: 13 amino acids. Germline V lookup: CDR1 SGHAT, CDR2 FQNNGV. Trimming left V 5 bases short and J 6 bases short, with 13 bases between. CDR3 coding DNA: TGTGCCAGCAGCCCCTCCGTCTCGAATGGCTACACCTTC. Translating it yields CASSPSVSNGYTF.

The J gene is TRBJ1-6, the V gene TRBV30, with 11 bases lining up with TRBD1. Germline lookup yields CDR1 GTSNPN and CDR2 SVGIG (reference sequence). J was trimmed by 8 bases and V by 0 bases; bases with no gene match: 3. There are 15 residues in the CDR3. The CDR3 region is CAWSVRGQGDSPLHF. Here the CDR3 DNA reads TGTGCCTGGAGTGTACGGGGACAGGGGGATTCACCCCTCCACTTT.

This chain uses TRBV7-2 with TRBJ1-3, with D maybe TRBD1 (6 bases). CDR1 is SGHTA, CDR2 FQGNSA, per germline. V lost 6 bases, J lost 4 bases, and 16 bases lay in between. CDR3 length: 15 amino acids. The CDR3 loop reads CASRLSPQGGNTIYF. The CDR3 nucleotides are TGTGCCAGCAGGTTAAGTCCACAGGGAGGAAACACCATATATTTT.

V is TRBV19 and J is TRBJ1-4; no firm D call. With 1 base removed from V and 0 bases from J, the gap between germline ends came to 9 bases. This CDR3 region has 16 residues. CDR1 LNHDA and CDR2 SQIVND come from the germline V gene (reference sequence). CDR3 in DNA: TGTGCCAGTAGTATAGCCACGGCAGCAACTAATGAAAAACTGTTTTTT. Translated: CASSIATAATNEKLFF.

The rearrangement joins TRBV5-1 to TRBJ1-3; D is uncertain. The V and J ends lost 2 bases and 0 bases respectively, with 12 bases between them. The length of the CDR3 is 16 residues. Germline CDR1 reads SGHRS; CDR2 reads YFSETQ. Here the CDR3 DNA reads TGCGCCAGCAGCTTAGGCCGATTGAGCTCTGGAAACACCATATATTTT. The encoded protein is CASSLGRLSSGNTIYF.

This rearrangement joins TRBV7-8 to TRBJ2-5; 7 bases align to TRBD1. Trimming took 2 bases from V and 0 from J; bases not matched to a gene: 6. In germline, CDR1 is SGHVS, CDR2 FQNEAQ. This CDR3 has 16 residues. CDR3 residues: CASSLSRGTYQETQYF. The CDR3 bases are TGTGCCAGCAGCTTATCCAGGGGGACGTACCAAGAGACCCAGTACTTC.

The rearrangement joins TRBV2 to TRBJ2-6; 8 positions match TRBD1. CDR1 and CDR2 from the germline V gene are SNHLY and FYNNEI. V trimming: 6 bases; J trimming: 3 bases; junction bases outside the gene matches: 10. The length of the CDR3 is 17 residues. CDR3 protein: CASSRDRPTGGANVLTF. CDR3 DNA sequence: TGTGCCAGCAGCCGGGACAGGCCTACGGGTGGGGCCAACGTCCTGACTTTC.

The chain links TRBV11-3 to TRBJ2-7; D unclear. Between the trimmed V and J ends, which lost 5 bases and 6 bases, there was a span of 14 bases. The V gene's germline CDR1 is SGHNT and CDR2 YENEEA. The CDR3 loop spans 13 amino acids. CDR3 DNA: TGTGCCAGCAGCCTATCACACCTAAGCGAGCAGTACTTC. This encodes CASSLSHLSEQYF.

The chain recombines TRBV6-5 with TRBJ2-5, with D possibly matching TRBD2 (5 bases). Germline loops: CDR1 MNHEY, CDR2 SVGAGI. This CDR3 is 14 amino acids long. Between the trimmed V and J ends, which lost 8 bases and 1 base, there was a span of 14 bases. This CDR3 is CASGPLALQETQYF. In DNA form, the CDR3 reads TGTGCCAGCGGCCCCCTAGCCCTCCAAGAGACCCAGTACTTC.

The rearrangement joins TRBV6-1 to TRBJ2-7, with 10 positions matching TRBD1. V gave up 6 bases and J gave up 3 bases; unmatched junction bases: 2. Germline CDR1 and CDR2: MNHNS and SASEGT. This CDR3 region has 13 residues. CDR3 amino acids: CASRTGGGYEQYF. CDR3 in DNA: TGTGCCAGCAGGACAGGGGGCGGCTACGAGCAGTACTTC.

The rearrangement joins TRBV5-4 to TRBJ2-3, with TRBD2 identical over 7 bases. Germline CDR1 SGHNT, CDR2 YYREEE (reference sequence). The CDR3 is made up of 16 amino acids. With 1 base clipped from V and 2 bases from J, the junction kept 7 bases outside the gene matches. CDR3 sequence reads: CASSLMTSLTTDTQYF. Here the CDR3 DNA reads TGTGCCAGCAGCTTGATGACTAGCCTAACCACAGATACGCAGTATTTT.

About this clone: Other nucleotide sequences in the sample specify the same CDR3. The rearrangement uses TRBV18 and TRBJ2-3, with D tentatively TRBD1 (6 bases). Germline values: CDR1 KGHSH, CDR2 LQKENI. Trimming took 2 bases from V and 1 from J, leaving 10 bases between them. The CDR3 consists of 15 residues. CDR3 loop: CASSPRGSGTDTQYF. The DNA for the CDR3 is TGTGCCAGCTCACCAAGGGGGAGTGGCACAGATACGCAGTATTTT. The whole variable domain, filled in from reference TRBV18 and TRBJ2-3, reads NAGVMQNPRHLVRRRGQEARLRCSPMKGHSHVYWYRQLPEEGLKFMVYLQKENIIDESGMPKERFSAEFPKEGPSILRIQQVVRGDSAAYFCASSPRGSGTDTQYFGPGTRLTVL.

The rearrangement uses TRBV27 and TRBJ2-1, with 11 bases aligning to TRBD2. Germline values: CDR1 MNHEY, CDR2 SMNVEV (reference sequence). The CDR3 covers 16 residues. V shed 3 bases and J 2 bases; nucleotides not matched to a gene: 3. CDR3 coding DNA: TGTGCCAGCAGTTTCCTAGCGGGAGGAACCTACAATGAGCAGTTCTTC. This translates into CASSFLAGGTYNEQFF.

This sequence joins TRBV6-1 and TRBJ1-2; D unresolved. CDR1 is MNHNS, CDR2 SASEGT, per germline. V dropped 7 bases and J dropped 2 bases, with 11 bases sitting between them. This CDR3 spans 13 amino acids. In DNA form, the CDR3 reads TGTGCCAGCAACATCCAGATAAACTATGGCTACACCTTC. Amino acid sequence: CASNIQINYGYTF.

V and J are TRBV5-1 and TRBJ2-7; TRBD1 matches at 10 bases. Trimming cost V 4 bases and J 4 bases; bases outside gene matches: 5. The CDR3 is 14 residues long. CDR1 and CDR2 from the germline V gene are SGHRS and YFSETQ. The CDR3 DNA is TGCGCCAGCAGCCCAGGACAGGGGGTATACGAGCAGTACTTC. This gives the protein CASSPGQGVYEQYF.

This clone was seen only a few times. The CDR3 loop is CASSTRLAGARDNEQFF. In DNA, the CDR3 is TGTGCCAGCAGTACCAGACTAGCGGGAGCTAGGGACAATGAGCAGTTCTTC. This chain links TRBV27 with TRBJ2-1, with TRBD2 identical over 12 bases. Germline assignment: CDR1 MNHEY and CDR2 SMNVEV (reference sequence). CDR3 size: 17 residues. V was clipped by 5 bases and J by 5 bases; unmatched bases: 10.

Concerning this clone itself: Other DNA sequences in the same sample also yield this CDR3. CDR3: CASSLGRQETQYF. For the CDR3, the DNA is TGTGCCAGCAGCTTAGGGCGCCAAGAGACCCAGTACTTC. The J gene is TRBJ2-5, the V gene TRBV7-6, with D hard to call. The CDR3 is 13 amino acids. Trimming stripped 1 base from V and 1 base from J, with 4 bases between. Germline CDR1 is SGHVS and CDR2 is FNYEAQ.

This chain uses TRBV25-1 with TRBJ1-1, with no clear D. Germline-derived CDR1 and CDR2 are MGHDK and SYGVNS. This CDR3 comprises 14 residues. V gave up 4 bases and J gave up 5 bases, with 14 bases separating them. CDR3 in amino acids: CASSAQAWVTEAFF. CDR3 bases: TGTGCCAGCAGTGCTCAGGCTTGGGTAACTGAAGCTTTCTTT.